The clone carrying this T cell receptor beta chain is judged medium-sized. This specimen belongs to a study of neoadjuvant anti-PD-1 for oral cavity cancer. V lost 7 bases, J lost 7 bases, and 9 bases stayed unmatched. Germline V gives CDR1 MDHEN, CDR2 SYDVKM. CDR3 size: 14 residues. TCRdb keeps only in-frame clones here, not all; method: immunoSEQ multiplex PCR. The table records under 15,000 clones, over 65% of them present only once. The clonotype originates from a person aged 35 to 85 with oral cavity squamous cell carcinoma. Sample: PBMCs, taken before nivolumab (anti-PD-1) treatment. The V and J genes are TRBV28 and TRBJ1-2; TRBD1 aligns across 10 bases. CDR3 in amino acids: CASTMGQGRSGYTF. For the CDR3, the DNA is TGTGCCAGCACCATGGGACAGGGGAGAAGTGGCTACACCTTC.